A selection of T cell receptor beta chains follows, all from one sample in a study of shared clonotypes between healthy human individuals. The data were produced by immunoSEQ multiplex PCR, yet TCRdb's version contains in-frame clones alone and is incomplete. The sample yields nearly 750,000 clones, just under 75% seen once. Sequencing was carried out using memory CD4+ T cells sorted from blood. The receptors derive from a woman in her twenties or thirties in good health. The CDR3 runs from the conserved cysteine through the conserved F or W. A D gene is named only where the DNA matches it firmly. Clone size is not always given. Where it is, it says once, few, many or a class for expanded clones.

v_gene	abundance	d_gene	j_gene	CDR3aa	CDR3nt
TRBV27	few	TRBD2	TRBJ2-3	CASSLMLASGNTQYF	TGTGCCAGCAGTTTAATGTTGGCTAGCGGAAATACGCAGTATTTT
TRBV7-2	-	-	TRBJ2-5	CASSLSFGETQYF	TGTGCCAGCAGCTTAAGTTTCGGGGAGACCCAGTACTTC
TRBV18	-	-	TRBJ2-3	CASSPAAGLTDTQYF	TGTGCCAGCTCACCAGCGGCGGGGCTCACAGATACGCAGTATTTT
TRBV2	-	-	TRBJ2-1	CASSEAWPMQPEQFF	TGTGCCAGCAGTGAAGCATGGCCGATGCAGCCTGAGCAGTTCTTC
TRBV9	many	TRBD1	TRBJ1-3	CASSVTGDGGNTIYF	TGTGCCAGCAGCGTGACAGGGGACGGAGGAAACACCATATATTTT
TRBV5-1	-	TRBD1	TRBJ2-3	CASSGDRGFTDTQYF	TGCGCCAGCAGCGGGGACAGGGGCTTCACAGATACGCAGTATTTT
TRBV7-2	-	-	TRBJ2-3	CASSFGDTQYF	TGTGCCAGCAGCTTTGGCGATACGCAGTATTTT
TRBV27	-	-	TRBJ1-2	CASSPSVGGYTF	TGTGCCAGCAGCCCTTCGGTCGGCGGCTACACCTTC
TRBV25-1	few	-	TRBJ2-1	CASSEKSRDTRSYNEQFF	TGTGCCAGCAGTGAAAAAAGCCGGGACACCCGCTCCTACAATGAGCAGTTCTTC
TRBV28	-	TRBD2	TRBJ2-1	CASVPAGGLNEQFF	TGTGCCAGCGTCCCGGCGGGAGGGCTCAATGAGCAGTTCTTC
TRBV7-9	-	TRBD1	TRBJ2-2	CASSSRDRGIAGELFF	TGTGCCAGCAGCTCACGGGACAGGGGGATAGCCGGGGAGCTGTTTTTT
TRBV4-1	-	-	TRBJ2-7	CASSQDAVTFTYEQYF	TGCGCCAGCAGCCAAGATGCCGTGACATTCACCTACGAGCAGTACTTC
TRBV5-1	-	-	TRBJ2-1	CASSPDSGGYNEQFF	TGCGCCAGCAGCCCCGACAGTGGTGGCTACAATGAGCAGTTCTTC
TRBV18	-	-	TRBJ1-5	CASSTGHDQPQHF	TGTGCCAGCTCAACGGGACACGATCAGCCCCAGCATTTT
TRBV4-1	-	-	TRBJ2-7	CASSQDLGYEQYF	TGCGCCAGCAGCCAAGATCTAGGCTACGAGCAGTACTTC
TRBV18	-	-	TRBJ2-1	CASSPGIPSSYNEQFF	TGTGCCAGCTCACCGGGGATCCCGAGCTCCTACAATGAGCAGTTCTTC
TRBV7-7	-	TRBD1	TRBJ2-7	CASSTTGNPAEQYF	TGTGCCAGCAGCACGACAGGGAACCCCGCCGAGCAGTACTTC
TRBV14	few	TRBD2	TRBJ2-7	CASSSTSGSSYEQYF	TGTGCCAGCAGCTCGACTAGCGGGAGCTCCTACGAGCAGTACTTC
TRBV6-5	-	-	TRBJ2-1	CASRGGPEQFF	TGTGCCAGCAGAGGAGGTCCGGAGCAGTTCTTC
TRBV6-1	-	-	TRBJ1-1	CASSEWGRLNTEAFF	TGTGCCAGCAGTGAATGGGGCAGGCTGAACACTGAAGCTTTCTTT
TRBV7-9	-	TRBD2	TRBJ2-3	CASLAGGSTDTQYF	TGTGCCAGCTTAGCGGGAGGATCCACAGATACGCAGTATTTT
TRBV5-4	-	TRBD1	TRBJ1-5	CASSFGTGNQPQHF	TGTGCCAGCAGCTTTGGGACAGGGAATCAGCCCCAGCATTTT
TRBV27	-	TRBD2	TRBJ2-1	CASSLSIQREDLEQFF	TGTGCCAGCAGTTTATCGATCCAGCGGGAGGATCTTGAGCAGTTCTTC
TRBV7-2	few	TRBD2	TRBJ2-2	CASSPGTSGSRDTGELFF	TGTGCCAGCAGCCCGGGGACTAGCGGGAGCAGGGACACCGGGGAGCTGTTTTTT
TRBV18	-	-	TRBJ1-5	CASSPGRQSNQPQHF	TGTGCCAGCTCACCGGGGAGACAGAGCAATCAGCCCCAGCATTTT
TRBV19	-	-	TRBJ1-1	CASSIDGSLTEAFF	TGTGCCAGTAGTATAGACGGGTCATTGACTGAAGCTTTCTTT
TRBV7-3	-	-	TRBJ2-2	CASSLASDGELFF	TGTGCCAGCAGCTTGGCTAGTGACGGGGAGCTGTTTTTT
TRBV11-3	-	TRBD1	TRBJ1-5	CASSWDSHQPQHF	TGTGCCAGCAGTTGGGACAGTCATCAGCCCCAGCATTTT
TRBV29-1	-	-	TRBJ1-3	CSVEEGGLDTIYF	TGCAGCGTTGAGGAGGGGGGTTTAGACACCATATATTTT
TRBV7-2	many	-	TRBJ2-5	CASSLKYSETQYF	TGTGCCAGCAGCTTAAAGTATTCAGAGACCCAGTACTTC
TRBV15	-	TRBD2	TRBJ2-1	CATSRDVLAGVLNEQFF	TGTGCCACCAGCAGAGATGTCTTAGCGGGAGTCCTCAATGAGCAGTTCTTC
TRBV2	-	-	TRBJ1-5	CASRRGGLLDNQPQHF	TGTGCCAGCAGAAGAGGGGGACTCCTGGACAATCAGCCCCAGCATTTT
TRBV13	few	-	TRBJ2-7	CASSRPLGGVGEQYF	TGTGCCAGCAGCCGCCCTTTGGGGGGAGTAGGCGAGCAGTACTTC
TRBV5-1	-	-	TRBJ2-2	CASSLAQGYTGELFF	TGCGCCAGCAGCTTGGCGCAGGGGTACACCGGGGAGCTGTTTTTT
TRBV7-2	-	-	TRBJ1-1	CASSLNSVVNTEAFF	TGTGCCAGCAGCTTAAATAGCGTTGTGAACACTGAAGCTTTCTTT
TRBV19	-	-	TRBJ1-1	CASSPQDPSTEAFF	TGTGCCAGTAGTCCTCAGGATCCTAGCACTGAAGCTTTCTTT
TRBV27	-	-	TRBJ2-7	CASSLFRDDYEQYF	TGTGCCAGCAGTTTATTCCGTGACGACTACGAGCAGTACTTC
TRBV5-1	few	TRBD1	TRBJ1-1	CASSLQGGTEAFF	TGCGCCAGCAGCTTGCAGGGGGGCACTGAAGCTTTCTTT
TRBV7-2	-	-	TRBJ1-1	CASSLAQGNTEAFF	TGTGCCAGCAGCTTAGCGCAGGGCAACACTGAAGCTTTCTTT
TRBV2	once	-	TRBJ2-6	CASRATLIPGANVLTF	TGTGCCAGCAGGGCGACCCTGATCCCTGGGGCCAACGTCCTGACTTTC
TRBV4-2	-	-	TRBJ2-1	CASSQDRHEQFF	TGTGCCAGCAGCCAAGATAGACATGAGCAGTTCTTC
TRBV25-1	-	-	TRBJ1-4	CASSWYRAALNEKLFF	TGTGCCAGCAGTTGGTACAGGGCGGCTTTGAATGAAAAACTGTTTTTT
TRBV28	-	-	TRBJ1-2	CASSLGPSNGYTF	TGTGCCAGCAGTTTAGGACCCTCGAATGGCTACACCTTC
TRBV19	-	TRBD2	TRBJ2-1	CASSRREVSYNEQFF	TGTGCCAGTAGTAGACGGGAGGTATCCTACAATGAGCAGTTCTTC
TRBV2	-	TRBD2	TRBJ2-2	CASSGDNSGRANTGELFF	TGTGCCAGCAGTGGGGATAATAGCGGGAGGGCCAACACCGGGGAGCTGTTTTTT
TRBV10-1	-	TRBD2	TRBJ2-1	CASSDPLAGGEQFF	TGCGCCAGCAGCGATCCTTTGGCGGGAGGTGAGCAGTTCTTC
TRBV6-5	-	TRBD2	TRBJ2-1	CASRGLAGDSNEQFF	TGTGCCAGCAGGGGGCTAGCGGGAGATTCCAATGAGCAGTTCTTC
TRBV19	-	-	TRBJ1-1	CATTGLTEAFF	TGTGCCACAACAGGGCTCACTGAAGCTTTCTTT
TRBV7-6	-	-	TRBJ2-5	CASSLPPSETQYF	TGTGCCAGCAGCTTACCGCCGTCCGAGACCCAGTACTTC
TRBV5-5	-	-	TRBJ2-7	CASTRPGAHEQYF	TGTGCCAGCACCCGCCCAGGGGCCCACGAGCAGTACTTC
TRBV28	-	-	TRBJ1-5	CASSSPVGQPQHF	TGTGCCAGCAGTTCCCCCGTGGGGCAGCCCCAGCATTTT
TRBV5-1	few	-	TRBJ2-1	CASSLESGPTYNEQFF	TGCGCCAGCAGCTTGGAATCCGGCCCCACCTACAATGAGCAGTTCTTC
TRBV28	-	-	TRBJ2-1	CASRPEGPVGEQFF	TGTGCCAGCAGGCCGGAGGGCCCCGTGGGTGAGCAGTTCTTC
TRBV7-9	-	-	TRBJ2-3	CASSPLASSTDTQYF	TGTGCCAGCAGCCCCCTAGCCTCTAGCACAGATACGCAGTATTTT
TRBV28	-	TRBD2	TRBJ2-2	CASSLWLSGRKNGELFF	TGTGCCAGCAGTTTATGGCTTAGCGGGAGGAAAAACGGGGAGCTGTTTTTT
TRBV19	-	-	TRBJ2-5	CASSIARGGRETQYF	TGTGCCAGTAGTATAGCCAGAGGAGGGCGGGAGACCCAGTACTTC
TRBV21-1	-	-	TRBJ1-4	CASSKFPQGFVTNEKLFF	TGTGCCAGCAGCAAGTTCCCACAGGGATTCGTAACTAATGAAAAACTGTTTTTT
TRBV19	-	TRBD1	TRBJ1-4	CASSPAGQGIFGKLFF	TGTGCCAGTAGTCCCGCCGGACAGGGTATATTCGGAAAACTGTTTTTT
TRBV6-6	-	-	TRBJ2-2	CASSYEGGESGELFF	TGTGCCAGCAGTTACGAGGGCGGGGAATCCGGGGAGCTGTTTTTT
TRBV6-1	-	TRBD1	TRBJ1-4	CASKGQGFEKLFF	TGTGCCAGCAAAGGACAGGGGTTTGAAAAACTGTTTTTT